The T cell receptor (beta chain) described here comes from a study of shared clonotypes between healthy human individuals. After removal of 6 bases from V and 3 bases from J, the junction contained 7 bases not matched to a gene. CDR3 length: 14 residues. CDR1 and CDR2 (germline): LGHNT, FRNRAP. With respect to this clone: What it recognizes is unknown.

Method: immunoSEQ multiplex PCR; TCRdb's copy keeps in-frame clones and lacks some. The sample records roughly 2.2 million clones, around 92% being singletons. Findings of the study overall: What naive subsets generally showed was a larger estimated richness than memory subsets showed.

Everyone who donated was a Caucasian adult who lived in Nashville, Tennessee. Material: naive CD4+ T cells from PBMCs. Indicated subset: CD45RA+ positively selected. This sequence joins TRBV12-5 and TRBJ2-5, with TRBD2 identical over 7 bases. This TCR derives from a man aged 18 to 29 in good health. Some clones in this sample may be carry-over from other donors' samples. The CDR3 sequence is CASGPLREEETQYF. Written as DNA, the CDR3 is TGTGCTAGTGGCCCCCTCCGGGAGGAAGAGACCCAGTACTTC.